Described below is a single T cell receptor (beta chain) sequence and its context. This sample stems from a study of technical replicates of blood from several donors. The table came from immunoSEQ multiplex PCR; TCRdb's copy has only in-frame clones and leaves some out. The top ten hold less than 6.5% of the sample, which has tens of thousands of clones, around 84% seen once. CDR3 size: 12 residues. The V gene's germline CDR1 is SGHRS and CDR2 YFSETQ. Trimming removed 7 bases from V and 6 bases from J, with 13 bases in between. Source material: PBMCs. The chain uses TRBV5-1 and TRBJ1-1; D is unresolved. This sequence originates from a human donor in good health. Some clones in this sample may be carry-over from other donors' samples. CDR3 residues: CASSTGLPEAFF. The CDR3 DNA sequence: TGCGCCAGCTCAACTGGTCTCCCTGAAGCTTTCTTT. Together with reference TRBV5-1 and TRBJ1-1, the CDR3 gives the full variable domain: KAGVTQTPRYLIKTRGQQVTLSCSPISGHRSVSWYQQTPGQGLQFLFEYFSETQRNKGNFPGRFSGRQFSNSRSEMNVSTLELGDSALYLCASSTGLPEAFFGQGTRLTVV.